This TCR beta chain is from a study of CD8 T cell repertoires and HIV-1 epitope variants. The wider study: Controls included no peptide, Ebola AY9 epitope, and a CMV, EBV, flu pool. Epitopes were three Gag families plus Nef HW9 and YT9.

Generated by immunoSEQ multiplex PCR, the TCRdb table keeps only in-frame clones and is missing some. The table has a few thousand clones, under 70% seen once. Study-wide results and limits: This assay reports beta chains of antigen-expanded cells, not T cell function.

CDR3 length: 17 residues. V was pared by 4 bases and J by 4 bases, with 12 bases of the junction left unmatched. Germline-derived CDR1 and CDR2 are MDHEN and SYDVKM. Turning to this clone: Antigen specificity is unknown.

The rearrangement uses TRBV28 and TRBJ2-7; TRBD2 matches at 11 bases. Input material: cultured CD8+ T cells derived from PBMCs. The sequence was obtained from a male donor with HIV. The CDR3 sequence: CASSSTTTSGIMYEQYF. The CDR3 DNA reads TGTGCCAGCAGTTCCACCACGACTAGCGGGATTATGTACGAGCAGTACTTC.